The 19 T cell receptor beta chains reported below all come from one sample, sequenced in a study of T cells in women clearing cervical HPV infection. Clones were read by immunoSEQ multiplex PCR, and TCRdb kept only the in-frame ones, dropping some. Recorded for this sample: around 33,000 clones. Material: blood buffy coat. The receptors were sampled from a woman aged 18 to 69 with a cervical HPV16 infection that either progressed to CIN3+ or cleared (not recorded which).

A note on this clone: The read is 3 residues too short to cover the CDR3 end, so that end is filled in from the germline J gene. V usage is TRBV30 and J usage is TRBJ2-2, with D uncertain. The CDR3 has 14 amino acids. The V gene's germline CDR1 is GTSNPN and CDR2 SVGIG (reference sequence). CDR3 loop: CAWNNRLWANVLFF. The covered CDR3 bases are TGTGCCTGGAATAATCGCCTCTGGGCCAACGTG.

Concerning this clone: The missing CDR3 end, 3 residues past where the read stops, is filled in from the germline J gene. The rearrangement joins TRBV7-9 to TRBJ2-3; possibly TRBD2 for D (5 bases). The germline V gene has CDR1 SEHNR and CDR2 FQNEAQ (reference sequence). This CDR3 is built from 14 residues. V lost 3 bases and J 0 bases, leaving 7 bases between the germline ends. The CDR3 bases that were read are TGTGCCAGCAGCTTCGACTATAGCACAGATACG. Its translation: CASSFDYSTDT. The entire CDR3 reads CASSFDYSTDTQYF.

Comment on this clone: Read coverage stops 3 residues before the CDR3 terminus; the germline J gene supplies the remainder. V gene TRBV20-1 combines with J gene TRBJ1-2; D not resolved. The CDR3 runs to 12 residues. Trimming pared 6 bases from V and 2 bases from J, leaving 10 bases between. Germline loops: CDR1 DFQATT, CDR2 SNEGSKA (reference sequence). The part of the CDR3 DNA that was read is TGCAGTGCGCGAGTCTCCAACTATGGC. Translated: CSARVSNYG. The complete CDR3 protein is CSARVSNYGYTF.

With regard to this clone: Read coverage stops 3 residues before the CDR3 terminus; the germline J gene supplies the remainder. V is TRBV5-1 and J is TRBJ1-1, with 12 bases matching TRBD1. This CDR3 is built from 17 residues. With 2 bases clipped from V and 3 bases from J, the junction kept 8 bases outside the gene matches. Germline V gene data show CDR1 as SGHRS and CDR2 as YFSETQ. Here the CDR3 reads CASSFAGTGGAYTEAFF. The sequenced CDR3 bases are TGCGCCAGCAGCTTTGCCGGGACAGGGGGCGCTTACACTGAA.

As to this clone: The CDR3 end lies 3 residues beyond the end of the read and is filled in from the germline J gene. This chain links TRBV5-1 with TRBJ2-1; 7 bases are shared with TRBD2. CDR1 and CDR2 from the germline V gene are SGHRS and YFSETQ. With 5 bases clipped from V and 0 bases from J, the junction kept 2 bases outside the gene matches. The CDR3 has 14 amino acids. The sequenced part of the CDR3 DNA is TGCGCCAGCAGTGGCGGGGGCTCCTACAATGAG. Encoded protein: CASSGGGSYNE. The complete CDR3 sequence is CASSGGGSYNEQFF. Drawing the rest from reference TRBV5-1 and TRBJ2-1, the complete variable domain is KAGVTQTPRYLIKTRGQQVTLSCSPISGHRSVSWYQQTPGQGLQFLFEYFSETQRNKGNFPGRFSGRQFSNSRSEMNVSTLELGDSALYLCASSGGGSYNEQFFGPGTRLTVL.

A remark on this clone: The read finishes 3 residues shy of the CDR3 end, and the germline J gene is used to complete it. This chain joins TRBV5-1 and TRBJ1-2, with D perhaps matching TRBD1 (6 bases). This CDR3 is built from 14 residues. V dropped 0 bases and J dropped 4 bases, with 10 bases sitting between them. CDR1 and CDR2 (germline): SGHRS, YFSETQ. The DNA read from the CDR3 is TGCGCCAGCAGCTTGGCGTGGACAGTCTATGGC. Translated, it gives CASSLAWTVYG. The entire CDR3 is CASSLAWTVYGYTF.

Remarks on this clone: Read sequence stops 3 residues before the CDR3 end, and the germline J gene provides the missing end. V usage is TRBV4-1 and J usage is TRBJ1-1; D ambiguous. CDR1 and CDR2 from the germline V gene are MGHRA and YSYEKL. Deletions cut 0 bases from V and 1 base from J, with 6 bases between. This CDR3 is built from 14 residues. Here the CDR3 reads CASSQDLRNTEAFF. The DNA read from the CDR3 is TGCGCCAGCAGCCAAGATCTCAGGAACACTGAA.

A remark on this clone: The read terminates 3 residues ahead of where the CDR3 ends, so the germline J gene completes it. The gene calls are TRBV20-1 and TRBJ2-7; 7 bases agree with TRBD1. The CDR3 has 13 residues. From germline, CDR1 is DFQATT and CDR2 SNEGSKA (reference sequence). V shed 1 base and J 2 bases; nucleotides not matched to a gene: 2. Incomplete CDR3 DNA: TGCAGTGCTAGAGGACAGGGTACCTACGAG. Translation: CSARGQGTYE. The complete CDR3 protein is CSARGQGTYEQYF.

A remark on this clone: The sequence runs out 3 residues before the end of the CDR3; the remainder is reconstructed from the germline J gene. The chain links TRBV20-1 to TRBJ1-6; tentatively, D is TRBD1 (5 bases). The germline gives CDR1 DFQATT, CDR2 SNEGSKA (reference sequence). The CDR3 consists of 14 residues. The V and J ends lost 6 bases and 5 bases respectively, with 14 bases between them. CDR3 bases read: TGCAGTGCCAAAGACAGTCAAAATAATTCACCC. Translation gives CSAKDSQNNSP. The complete CDR3 sequence is CSAKDSQNNSPLHF.

About this clone itself: The read falls 3 residues short of the CDR3 end, and the missing part is taken from the germline J gene. The chain employs TRBV18 and TRBJ2-1; 7 bases map to TRBD2. V lost 3 bases, J lost 0 bases, and 5 bases stayed unmatched. This CDR3 has 16 residues. Germline loops: CDR1 KGHSH, CDR2 LQKENI. The CDR3 spells CASSPWGGSSYNEQFF. The CDR3 DNA, read in part, is TGTGCCAGCTCACCCTGGGGGGGGAGCTCCTACAATGAG.

A word on this clone: The read ends 3 residues before the CDR3 terminus; that terminus is restored from the germline J gene. The rearrangement uses TRBV7-3 and TRBJ2-1; D gene uncertain. Trimming took off 0 bases at V and 0 bases at J, with 6 bases between the two ends. The CDR3 sequence is 15 residues long. From germline, CDR1 is SGHTA and CDR2 FQGTGA. CDR3 DNA, as far as it was read: TGTGCCAGCAGCTTAACGCGGTCCTCCTACAATGAG. Translated: CASSLTRSSYNE. The full CDR3 is CASSLTRSSYNEQFF.

As concerns this clone: The missing CDR3 end, 3 residues past where the read stops, is filled in from the germline J gene. The V and J genes are TRBV19 and TRBJ2-5; 8 bases map to TRBD1. The CDR3 has 14 residues. CDR1 LNHDA and CDR2 SQIVND come from the germline V gene (reference sequence). Trimming at V came to 5 bases and at J to 5 bases, leaving 7 bases not matched to a gene. CDR3: CASSSTDRDETQYF. Partial CDR3 DNA: TGTGCCAGTAGTTCCACGGACAGGGATGAGACC.

The CDR3 loop is CASSLESGSTDTQYF. The CDR3 DNA, read in part, is TGTGCCAGCAGCTTGGAAAGCGGGTCCACAGATACG. The chain is built from TRBV5-4 and TRBJ2-3; maybe TRBD2 (6 bases). With the read ending 3 residues before the CDR3 end, the germline J gene is used to fill in that end. Per the germline V gene, CDR1 is SGHNT and CDR2 is YYREEE (reference sequence). The germline V and J ends were trimmed by 0 bases and 2 bases, with 10 bases remaining between them. This CDR3 contains 15 residues.

Incomplete CDR3 DNA: TGTGCCAGTAGTAGAGAAAGGACAGGGGTGAACGAC. This codes for CASSRERTGVND. The entire CDR3 sequence reads CASSRERTGVNDYTF. This chain joins TRBV19 and TRBJ1-2; 9 nucleotides align to TRBD1. The read falls 3 residues short of the CDR3 end, and the missing part is taken from the germline J gene. This CDR3 has 15 residues. CDR1 is LNHDA, CDR2 SQIVND, per germline (reference sequence).

Details on this clone: The sequenced fragment ends 3 residues before the CDR3 boundary, so the rest is inferred from the germline J gene. The chain joins TRBV19 to TRBJ2-3, with 10 bases fitting TRBD1. The ends lost 6 bases at V and 7 bases at J; junction bases unmatched: 10. The CDR3 length is 15 residues. Germline V gene lookup returns CDR1 LNHDA and CDR2 SQIVND (reference sequence). The CDR3 DNA, read in part, is TGTGCCAGTAGAAGCCGGGACAGGGGTACGCATACG. As protein: CASRSRDRGTHT. The entire CDR3 protein is CASRSRDRGTHTQYF.

Worth noting for this clone: The read halts 3 residues ahead of the CDR3 end, with the missing end drawn from the germline J gene. The rearrangement links TRBV18 to TRBJ2-3, with 8 bases aligning to TRBD1. With V trimmed by 5 bases and J by 6 bases, 10 bases remained unmatched. This CDR3 region has 15 residues. Germline assignment: CDR1 KGHSH and CDR2 LQKENI. CDR3 protein: CASSSRTGLYDTQYF. The sequenced CDR3 bases are TGTGCCAGCTCATCTCGGACAGGGTTATACGATACG.

A word on this clone: The missing CDR3 end, 3 residues past where the read stops, is filled in from the germline J gene. The chain carries TRBV10-2 and TRBJ2-4; perhaps D is TRBD1 or TRBD2 (5 bases each). The CDR3 runs to 15 residues. CDR1 is WSHSY and CDR2 is SAAADI in the germline V gene. The covered CDR3 bases are TGCGCCAGCAGGGGGCCCGCTGAGGGCAATCAGCCT. This codes for CASRGPAEGNQP. The complete CDR3 reads CASRGPAEGNQPQYF.

In the case of this clone: The CDR3 end falls 3 residues outside the read, so it is completed with the germline J gene. The rearrangement links TRBV5-4 to TRBJ2-2, with TRBD1 matching 7 bases. Germline values: CDR1 SGHNT, CDR2 YYREEE (reference sequence). This CDR3 is 16 amino acids long. V trimming: 4 bases; J trimming: 4 bases; junction bases outside the gene matches: 10. CDR3 bases read: TGTGCCAGCAGCGCTGAACAGGGGTCGGGCACCGGGGAG. It is translated as CASSAEQGSGTGE. The complete CDR3 protein is CASSAEQGSGTGELFF.

A note on this clone: Coverage ceases 3 residues before the CDR3 finishes, and the germline J gene fills in the end. This chain uses TRBV18 with TRBJ2-4; no clear D gene. The germline V gene has CDR1 KGHSH and CDR2 LQKENI. The CDR3 has 12 residues. CDR3 region: CASSPKNYGQYF. CDR3 DNA, as far as it was read: TGTGCCAGCTCACCTAAAAACTATGGT.